Sequencing of this T cell receptor (beta chain) was carried out in a study of blood T cell repertoires in COVID-19 (dated by TCRdb to the early 2020s). Looking at the study overall: Samples from collaborators originated in the United States, Italy and Spain and spanned both the acute and convalescent phases of COVID-19. The prospective study material was composed of cDNA or gDNA derived from T cells, B-cell-depleted T cells, or PBMCs. Deeply sampled blood TCRbeta repertoires from subjects exposed to, actively infected with, or recovered from COVID-19 were included in the dataset. The repertoires were made available in a free public database intended to serve as a resource for research on the immune response to SARS-CoV-2. Samples came from the ongoing ImmuneRACE study (first 160 participants) plus 1,254 subjects from 6 global collaborators. A de-identified subject ID, COVID-19 status, age in years and sex were almost always included in the sample metadata. Where available, HLA class I and class II types were obtained from metadata supplied by the sample provider rather than from assay-based typing. The research as a whole found: The quantity of clinical and demographic metadata differed by source and by participant and was supplied without curation.

The immunoSEQ Assay, a bias-controlled multiplex PCR, was used to amplify TCRbeta CDR3 regions from genomic DNA. The paper's processing steps were these. Within the assay, amplification of reference gene primers was used to estimate how many nucleated cells each sample contained. Sequence reads were collapsed and filtered to measure the absolute abundance of every unique TCRbeta CDR3 rearrangement. For each sample, productive Simpson clonality was calculated as the square root of Simpson's diversity index across productive rearrangements. TCRdb provides this immuneACCESS table in a form limited to in-frame rearrangements. Some clones are lacking; in checked studies, under half of them reflect an unresolved V gene, and why the rest are absent is not known. Clone size and V and J calls were adopted from that table, with D and trimming inferred from the DNA. The sample has about 310,000 clones on record, about 90% of them singletons. Approximately 4% of the sample is in the top ten clones.

Note on this clone: This receptor's antigen is unknown. No per-base quality is available; no much larger clone lies one base away.

Participants in the prospective study were aged roughly 18 to 100 years, lived in over 20 United States geographic areas, and enrolled through a virtual design. In the prospective study, participants were assigned to cohorts based on the clinical history participants reported in a screening survey and a study questionnaire. Mobile phlebotomists in the prospective study collected whole blood, serum and a nasopharyngeal or oropharyngeal swab from every participant. Additional blood draws and questionnaires over an approximately two-month period could optionally be provided by prospective study participants. Before DNA extraction, blood samples from the prospective study were shipped at room temperature or frozen. Looking up the germline V gene yields CDR1 SGHRS and CDR2 YFSETQ. V has 6 bases trimmed and J has 0 bases trimmed; junction bases matching no gene number 12. From the cysteine through the phenylalanine, the CDR3 covers 17 amino acids. Only the CDR3 DNA is retained, 51 bases long and in frame from the first base.

This chain is built from TRBV5-1 and TRBJ2-5; 9 central nucleotides agree with TRBD2. The specimen sequenced was PBMCs or T cells enriched from blood (not recorded which). This TCR was sampled from a woman under 30 with acute COVID-19. The DNA is as follows: TGCGCCAGCACCCCCGGTGCGGGAGGGGGGTACCAAGAGACCCAGTACTTC. This encodes CASTPGAGGGYQETQYF.